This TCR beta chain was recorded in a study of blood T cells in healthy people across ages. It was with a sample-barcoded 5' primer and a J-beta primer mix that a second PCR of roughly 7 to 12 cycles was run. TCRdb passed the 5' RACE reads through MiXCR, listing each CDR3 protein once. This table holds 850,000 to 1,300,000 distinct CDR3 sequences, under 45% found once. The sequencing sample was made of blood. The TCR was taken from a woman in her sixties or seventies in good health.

CDR3 amino acids: CAWKGTSGHEQYF. The CDR3 DNA reads as TGTGCCTGGAAAGGGACTAGCGGCCACGAGCAGTACTTC. The V call is TRBV30, the J call TRBJ2-7, with 11 positions matching TRBD2. The CDR3 covers 13 residues. With V trimmed by 4 bases and J by 5 bases, 4 bases remained unmatched. Germline V lookup: CDR1 GTSNPN, CDR2 SVGIG (reference sequence).